Below are 19 T cell receptor beta chains sequenced from a single sample in a study of control samples from healthy donors and cancer patients. Measured with immunoSEQ multiplex PCR; TCRdb has only the in-frame clones, and not every one. The table lists about 99,000 clones, roughly 90% of them singletons. The specimen sequenced was PBMCs. The source of these receptors is a man aged 55 to 70 with lung cancer.

The CDR3 nucleotides read TGTGCCAGCAGCGGAGGTGGGTTTCAAGAGACCCAGTACTTC. Its translation: CASSGGGFQETQYF. J is TRBJ2-5 and V is TRBV11-1; weak D call: TRBD2 (5 bases). The V gene lost 5 bases and the J gene lost 2 bases, with 12 bases spanning the gap. CDR3 size: 14 residues. The germline V gene has CDR1 SGHAT and CDR2 FQDESV (reference sequence).

The chain links TRBV9 to TRBJ1-1; D gene ambiguous. Germline CDR1 SGDLS, CDR2 YYNGEE. V shed 0 bases and J shed 4 bases, with 7 bases lying between them. This CDR3 has 13 amino acids. CDR3 nucleotides: TGTGCCAGCAGCGTAGGCCCGACCACTGAAGCTTTCTTT. Translated, it gives CASSVGPTTEAFF.

Only a few counts were recorded for this clone. The chain joins TRBV2 to TRBJ1-2; D not resolved. V was shortened by 11 bases and J by 0 bases, with 16 bases between the two germline ends. CDR3 length equals 14 residues. Germline lookup yields CDR1 SNHLY and CDR2 FYNNEI. The CDR3 DNA sequence: TGTGCCTGCTTAGCCGGCAGTTCTAACTATGGCTACACCTTC. Its translation is CACLAGSSNYGYTF. The whole variable domain, remainder taken from reference TRBV2 and TRBJ1-2, is EPEVTQTPSHQVTQMGQEVILRCVPISNHLYFYWYRQILGQKVEFLVSFYNNEISEKSEIFDDQFSVERPDGSNFTLKIRSTKLEDSAMYFCACLAGSSNYGYTFGSGTRLTVV.

The chain carries TRBV5-1 and TRBJ1-4; weak D call: TRBD1 (5 bases). The CDR3 spans 15 residues. Trimming stripped 0 bases from V and 5 bases from J, with 11 bases between. Germline assignment: CDR1 SGHRS and CDR2 YFSETQ. As DNA, the CDR3 is TGCGCCAGCAGCTTGGGGGCAGGGCAAAATGAAAAACTGTTTTTT. Translation: CASSLGAGQNEKLFF. Full variable domain (remainder filled in from reference TRBV5-1 and TRBJ1-4): KAGVTQTPRYLIKTRGQQVTLSCSPISGHRSVSWYQQTPGQGLQFLFEYFSETQRNKGNFPGRFSGRQFSNSRSEMNVSTLELGDSALYLCASSLGAGQNEKLFFGSGTQLSVL.

The chain uses TRBV6-5 and TRBJ1-1; a possible D gene is TRBD1 (6 bases). The CDR3 is 15 amino acids. V lost 2 bases, J lost 7 bases, and 17 bases lay in between. The V gene's germline CDR1 is MNHEY and CDR2 SVGAGI. CDR3 loop: CASSYRQVKKFEAFF. The CDR3 bases are TGTGCCAGCAGTTACCGACAGGTAAAAAAGTTTGAAGCTTTCTTT.

The chain links TRBV5-1 to TRBJ1-1; 9 bases line up with TRBD1. Germline loops: CDR1 SGHRS, CDR2 YFSETQ. J lost 4 bases, V lost 3 bases, and 4 bases had no gene match. The CDR3 consists of 14 residues. The DNA of the CDR3 is TGCGCCAGCAGCTCAATGACAGGGGGCACTGAAGCTTTCTTT. Residues: CASSSMTGGTEAFF.

This clone was observed once. The rearrangement links TRBV30 to TRBJ1-5, with 11 nucleotides matching TRBD1. Trimming at V came to 5 bases and at J to 7 bases, leaving 4 bases not matched to a gene. This CDR3 has 13 amino acids. Germline V gene data show CDR1 as GTSNPN and CDR2 as SVGIG (reference sequence). CDR3 sequence reads: CAWGQGANQPQHF. CDR3 DNA: TGTGCCTGGGGACAGGGGGCGAACCAGCCCCAGCATTTT.

Only one count was recorded for this clone. The chain uses TRBV5-1 and TRBJ1-1, with a tentative D call TRBD1 (5 bases). There are 12 residues in the CDR3. V was trimmed by 3 bases and J by 4 bases, leaving 7 bases between them. The V gene's germline CDR1 is SGHRS and CDR2 YFSETQ. The CDR3 loop reads CASSWDLTEAFF. The CDR3 DNA is TGCGCCAGCAGCTGGGACCTCACTGAAGCTTTCTTT.

This chain uses TRBV7-9 with TRBJ2-1; D gene ambiguous. The V end lost 0 bases, the J end lost 1 base, and 7 bases lay between the germline ends. The CDR3 is made up of 15 amino acids. Germline CDR1 and CDR2: SEHNR and FQNEAQ (reference sequence). The CDR3 loop is CASSLARSSYNEQFF. The CDR3 bases are TGTGCCAGCAGCTTAGCGAGGAGTTCCTACAATGAGCAGTTCTTC.

This chain's CDR3 is CASSDSLNTGELFF. The CDR3 coding sequence is TGTGCCAGCAGTGACTCCCTGAACACCGGGGAGCTGTTTTTT. The chain recombines TRBV6-4 with TRBJ2-2; D is unresolved. The CDR3 is 14 amino acids. The germline V and J ends were trimmed by 0 bases and 1 base, with 3 bases remaining between them. CDR1 and CDR2 (germline): MRHNA, SNTAGT.

The V gene is TRBV21-1, the J gene TRBJ1-3; TRBD1, the D gene given by the table, was not confirmed from the DNA. TRBV21-1 represents a pseudogene. This CDR3 is built from 18 residues. The CDR3 DNA reads as TGTGCCAGCAGCAAAGCGCTAATAGACAGGGTTAATGGAAACACCATATATTTT. This codes for CASSKALIDRVNGNTIYF.

The V call is TRBV30, the J call TRBJ1-2, with D possibly matching TRBD1 (5 bases). The CDR3 is 12 residues long. With 5 bases removed from V and 1 base from J, the gap between germline ends came to 8 bases. The V gene's germline CDR1 is GTSNPN and CDR2 SVGIG (reference sequence). The CDR3 here is CAWRGVNYGYTF. The DNA of the CDR3 is TGTGCCTGGCGAGGGGTTAACTATGGCTACACCTTC.

The chain links TRBV30 to TRBJ1-1, with D perhaps TRBD1 (5 bases). Germline V gene lookup returns CDR1 GTSNPN and CDR2 SVGIG (reference sequence). The V end was cut by 0 bases, the J end by 1 base, with 21 bases between. There are 18 residues in the CDR3. This CDR3 is CAWSVPIGEGSRNTEAFF. The CDR3 coding sequence is TGTGCCTGGAGTGTACCGATAGGGGAGGGTTCTAGGAACACTGAAGCTTTCTTT.

The chain links TRBV7-9 to TRBJ1-2; 7 positions agree with TRBD1. The CDR3 has 14 residues. Germline CDR1 reads SEHNR; CDR2 reads FQNEAQ (reference sequence). After removal of 6 bases from V and 5 bases from J, the junction contained 9 bases not matched to a gene. In DNA, the CDR3 is TGTGCCAGCAGTCGTGACAGGGAGGGATATGGCTACACCTTC. Amino acids: CASSRDREGYGYTF.

The gene calls are TRBV28 and TRBJ2-5; maybe TRBD2 (5 bases). The CDR3 covers 13 residues. Between the trimmed V and J ends, which lost 5 bases and 1 base, there was a span of 8 bases. The V gene's germline CDR1 is MDHEN and CDR2 SYDVKM. CDR3 nucleotide sequence: TGTGCCAGCAGTGGGGAGCCCCAAGAGACCCAGTACTTC. Encoded protein: CASSGEPQETQYF.

This clone was counted once. The rearrangement links TRBV9 to TRBJ1-3, with D tentatively TRBD1 (5 bases). Germline values: CDR1 SGDLS, CDR2 YYNGEE. The CDR3 extends over 14 amino acids. The V end was cut by 0 bases, the J end by 3 bases, with 7 bases between. In DNA, the CDR3 is TGTGCCAGCAGCGTAGGGGGGAATGGAAACACCATATATTTT. This codes for CASSVGGNGNTIYF.

CDR3 DNA sequence: TGTGCCAGCAGTATTTATACAGGGAGGAACACCGGGGAGCTGTTTTTT. The encoded protein is CASSIYTGRNTGELFF. V is TRBV27 and J is TRBJ2-2, with a weak D call TRBD1 (6 bases). The CDR3 loop spans 16 amino acids. Germline V CDR1 and CDR2: MNHEY, SMNVEV (reference sequence). Trimming left V 5 bases short and J 1 base short, with 14 bases between.

The CDR3 DNA follows: TGCGCCAGCAGTGAGTACGCCGGAGAGGCCACCGGGGAGCTGTTTTTT. It codes for CASSEYAGEATGELFF. This chain connects TRBV10-1 to TRBJ2-2; the D is unclear. This CDR3 is built from 16 residues. The V end lost 1 base, the J end lost 4 bases, and 13 bases lay between the germline ends. The germline V gene encodes CDR1 WNHNN and CDR2 SYGVQD (reference sequence).

V and J are TRBV7-6 and TRBJ2-3, with no clear D. CDR1 is SGHVS, CDR2 FNYEAQ, per germline. Trimming stripped 1 base from V and 0 bases from J, with 8 bases between. CDR3 length equals 15 residues. The CDR3 spells CASSLETFSTDTQYF. The CDR3 coding sequence is TGTGCCAGCAGCTTAGAGACCTTCAGCACAGATACGCAGTATTTT.